Below, one T cell receptor (beta chain) is given with its context. This clonotype was counted only a few times. It has no known antigen specificity. No qualities accompany the bases; no much larger clone lies one base away. This sample is drawn from a study of blood T cells in healthy people across ages (dated by TCRdb to about 2015). Looking at the study overall: In model experiments, template switching captured roughly one uniquely barcoded TCR beta cDNA molecule for every two T cells. The study analyzed two additional independent replicas of 1 million unique cDNA reads from the same blood draw for two donors, one aged 18 to 29 and one aged 80 or older. The study measured age-related changes in TCR beta repertoire diversity using deep sequencing normalized with unique cDNA molecular identifiers. Donors were grouped into four age groups: young (average approximately 16 years), middle-aged (39), aged (about 60) and long-lived (about 82).

The receptor library was made with 5' RACE. Sequencing relied on an Illumina HiSeq 2500. A second PCR of about 7 to 12 cycles was run with a J-beta primer mix and a sample-barcoded 5' primer. A template-switch 5' adaptor carrying 12 random nucleotides introduced a unique molecular identifier onto each TCR beta cDNA molecule. Each sample yielded at least 2.5 million CDR3-containing paired-end reads. First-strand cDNA was synthesized from all RNA with the Mint cDNA synthesis kit, primed by a TRBC-specific oligonucleotide. After uracil-DNA glycosylase treatment, a first 18-cycle PCR used universal primers M1SS and BC2_uni_R on all cDNA. Per the source publication's procedure: Each sample was normalized by randomly selecting 1 million high-quality reads, each carrying a distinct molecular identifier. Reads sharing molecular identifiers were discarded rather than binned into consensus sequences. MiTCR, run with a Q25 quality threshold and the strictest error-elimination algorithm, handled CDR3 identification, clonotype clustering and error correction. A nonparametric unseen species model using Euler transformation provided a lower-bound estimate of total TCR beta diversity. The public sequencing data were trimmed at Q25 with fastp and processed into clonotypes with MiXCR by TCRdb, which kept only in-frame beta chains. A single entry per CDR3 protein holds the most common genes and DNA from its merged rows. These V and J calls originate from TCRdb's pipeline instead of the authors' own analysis. The table for this sample lists around 700,000 distinct CDR3 sequences; 20% to 25% of them were counted only once. Together, the top ten hold more than 8% of the sample.

The research as a whole found: Compared with the aged group, the long-lived group had more naive CD4+ T cells, fewer expanded clones and increased TCR diversity, a pattern suggesting age selection. Because the CMV infection status of the donors was unknown, age-related changes in expanded clonotypes may potentially have been confounded. There was a strong correlation between observed TCR beta diversity and the percentage of naive T cells measured by flow cytometry. Bulk unsorted PBMC profiling prevented conclusive comparison of naive and antigen-experienced compartments. Estimates of total diversity from one million sequenced T cells were regarded as lower bounds and underestimates. As age increased, observed TCR beta diversity per million T cells dropped in a roughly linear way, and a significant reduction was already evident by age 40.

The donors were a few dozen Caucasian individuals from Russia, aged 6 to 90 years, who were systemically healthy. Each donor gave about 10 milliliters of peripheral blood, drawn into EDTA-treated Vacutainer tubes. Ficoll-Paque density-gradient centrifugation was used to isolate PBMCs, with at least 7 million per sample. Trizol reagent was used to extract total RNA from PBMCs, with at least 5.5 micrograms per sample. Naive CD45RAhigh/CD27high T cell percentages were measured by flow cytometry on a PBMC aliquot from every donor. CDR1 and CDR2 were assigned from the germline V gene as SQVTM and ANQGSEA. V lost 0 bases and J lost 4 bases, and the count of bases not matched to a germline gene is 14. From the cysteine up to the phenylalanine, the CDR3 has a length of 17 residues. The CDR3 DNA has 51 bases and is translated from base 1. These same data were also listed under a study on T cells of mothers and their children. The second paper states: Nine systemically healthy Caucasian individuals, comprising three mothers and their six children, were included as donors. cDNA synthesis consumed the entire amount of extracted RNA, loaded at about 1.5 ug RNA in each 15 ul reaction. In the second PCR, sample barcodes and 2-4 random nucleotides were introduced via the M1S primer. Over 10 million TCR beta CDR3 reads came from each mother, compared with about 3 million reads from each child. TCR recombination output is similarly shaped by thymic selection in related and unrelated pairs, with a minor effect exerted by inherited differences. Related mother-child pairs always showed normalized repertoire overlap that was slightly higher than in unrelated mother-child pairs, though the difference was never significant. Persistent microchimeric T cell clones were not detected, at a sensitivity of roughly 100 clones per million clonotypes. To look for features that set related mother-child pairs apart from unrelated individuals, the researchers ran deep NGS to compare the TCR beta repertoires of mothers and children. On average, the children were roughly 10 +/- 4 years old, while the mothers were about 40 +/- 4 years old. Libraries were sequenced on Illumina HiSeq 2000 with 100+100 nt paired-end reads after adapter ligation with NEBNext reagents. Mother and child libraries were prepared a month apart and sequenced in separate runs to prevent cross-contamination. For each donor, between about 450,000 and 2,300,000 distinct TCR beta clonotypes were identified. Naive TCR beta clonotypes were estimated from low-frequency clonotypes matched to each donor's FACS-determined naive share, without sorting.

The clonotype originates from a boy younger than 18 in good health. The chain links TRBV29-1 with TRBJ2-7; 8 nucleotides in the junction match TRBD2. Sequencing was carried out using blood. The nucleotide sequence reads as follows: TGCAGCGTTGAAGATCGTCGAACGGGAGGGCCAGGATACGAGCAGTACTTC. This gives the protein CSVEDRRTGGPGYEQYF.